These 7 T cell receptor beta chains came from one sample sequenced in a study of CD4 T cells in relation to SARS-CoV-2 and coronaviruses. Assay: immunoSEQ multiplex PCR; the TCRdb copy retains only in-frame clones and omits some. The sample has about 23,000 clones, less than 85% seen once; the top ten hold approximately 28%. Before the COVID-19 pandemic, during about 2011-2019, CD4+ T cells were taken from unexposed donors. Isolation of CD4+ T cells took place after about eleven days in culture. These receptors have no identified antigens. Sequencing used CD4+ T cells from PBMCs, cultured in vitro. The receptor source for this set is a human donor in good health.

The chain joins TRBV28 to TRBJ1-3, with no clear D. The CDR3 consists of 14 residues. The V gene lost 6 bases and the J gene lost 4 bases, with 13 bases spanning the gap. CDR1 and CDR2 (germline): MDHEN, SYDVKM. The CDR3 spells CASRVGIGGNTIYF. CDR3 bases: TGTGCCAGCAGAGTCGGCATAGGAGGAAACACCATATATTTT.

The genes are TRBV3-1 (or the pseudogene TRBV3-2) and TRBJ2-5; D uncertain. Germline CDR1 reads LGHDT; CDR2 reads YNNKEL (reference sequence). The V gene lost 3 bases and the J gene lost 5 bases, with 10 bases spanning the gap. This CDR3 has 13 amino acids. The CDR3 DNA reads as TGTGCCAGCAGCCAGCAAAGTTGGGAGACCCAGTACTTC. Its translation is CASSQQSWETQYF.

This chain uses TRBV10-3 with TRBJ2-7; 10 nucleotides align to TRBD1. The junction had 9 bases not matched to a gene; V was cut back by 4 bases and J by 6 bases. CDR1 is ENHRY and CDR2 is SYGVKD in the germline V gene. The CDR3 has 15 residues. CDR3 bases: TGTGCCATCAGTGGCGGGACAGGGGTCAATGGCGAGCAGTACTTC. This sequence encodes CAISGGTGVNGEQYF.

The genes are TRBV9 and TRBJ2-7; possible D gene TRBD1, 5 bases. V lost 0 bases and J lost 6, with 7 bases in between. This CDR3 has 12 residues. Per the germline V gene, CDR1 is SGDLS and CDR2 is YYNGEE. This CDR3 is CASSVVQGEQYF. Here the CDR3 DNA reads TGTGCCAGCAGCGTAGTTCAGGGCGAGCAGTACTTC.

This rearrangement joins TRBV12-5 to TRBJ2-2, with a possible D match to TRBD2 (5 bases). Trimming removed 2 bases from V and 5 bases from J, with 6 bases in between. Germline V gene sequence: CDR1 LGHNT, CDR2 FRNRAP. The CDR3 has 13 amino acids. CDR3 protein: CASGLSGTGELFF. The DNA for the CDR3 is TGTGCTAGTGGTTTGTCGGGGACCGGGGAGCTGTTTTTT.

The chain is built from TRBV9 and TRBJ2-1; D not certain. This CDR3 region has 12 residues. CDR1 and CDR2 from the germline V gene are SGDLS and YYNGEE. Trimming removed 6 bases from V and 4 bases from J, with 8 bases in between. Written as DNA, the CDR3 is TGTGCCAGCACCGTTTTGTACAATGAGCAGTTCTTC. Protein product: CASTVLYNEQFF. The whole variable domain, filled in from reference TRBV9 and TRBJ2-1, reads DSGVTQTPKHLITATGQRVTLRCSPRSGDLSVYWYQQSLDQGLQFLIQYYNGEERAKGNILERFSAQQFPDLHSELNLSSLELGDSALYFCASTVLYNEQFFGPGTRLTVL.

This rearrangement joins TRBV19 to TRBJ2-7; TRBD2 matches at 7 bases. The CDR3 sequence is 16 residues long. Germline CDR1 is LNHDA and CDR2 is SQIVND (reference sequence). V dropped 6 bases and J dropped 9; count of bases not matched to a gene: 20. DNA for the CDR3: TGTGCCAGTAGCGATAGGGGAGGGGCGATTCCTACGGTGCAGTACTTC. It is translated as CASSDRGGAIPTVQYF.